This T cell receptor beta chain comes out of a study of blood T cell repertoires in COVID-19. Study information: Acute and convalescent COVID-19 specimens originated in the United States, Italy and Spain. T cells, B-cell-depleted T cells, or PBMCs provided the cDNA or gDNA that served as material.

Germline V gene lookup returns CDR1 LNHDA and CDR2 SQIVND (reference sequence). The CDR3 has 17 amino acids. Trimming shortened V by 8 bases and J by 1 base, and 21 bases separated the two germline ends. Authors' analysis steps: Using reference gene primer amplification, nucleated cell counts were estimated. Sequenced by immunoSEQ multiplex PCR; TCRdb stores in-frame clones only, minus some. V, J and clone size are those of that table, while D and trimming were read from the DNA. The table shows around 200,000 clones, with approximately 80% occurring only once. The chain links TRBV19 to TRBJ1-5; D may be TRBD1 (6 bases). This TCR was recovered from an elderly woman with active or convalescent COVID-19. Source material: peripheral blood. The DNA for the CDR3 is TGTGCCAGTGAATGGACAGATCCCCCGGGAAGCAATCAGCCCCAGCATTTT. This translates into CASEWTDPPGSNQPQHF.